This TCR beta chain appears in the sequencing data of a study of CD8+ T cells in alopecia areata. Study background: The tofacitinib course ran for 6 to 18 months and was followed by 6 months off drug.

Regarding treatment: oral pan-JAK inhibitor, 5-10 mg twice daily. Sampling of alopecia areata patients yielded lesional scalp punch biopsies as well as peripheral blood. Findings of the study overall: Sequence data from scalp samples additionally include resident alphabeta T cells of normal skin. With tofacitinib ongoing, many expanded lesional clones persisted in both scalp and blood.

Note on this clone: What it binds is not known.

Following extraction, RNA underwent reverse transcription to cDNA, which served as the sequencing template. The table came from immunoSEQ multiplex PCR; TCRdb's copy has only in-frame clones and leaves some out. The top ten hold roughly 0.93% of the sample, which has roughly 250,000 clones, 60% seen once. CDR3 length: 15 residues. Germline V gene data show CDR1 as GTSNPN and CDR2 as SVGIG (reference sequence). The junction had 6 bases not matched to a gene; V was cut back by 4 bases and J by 2 bases. The receptor's source is a human donor with alopecia areata. The gene calls are TRBV30 and TRBJ2-5, with 11 bases aligning to TRBD2. The specimen comprised CD4+ T cells sorted from blood, sampled around week 54, from a patient treated with tofacitinib. CDR3 residues: CAWKLAGAPQETQYF. CDR3 sequence (DNA): TGTGCCTGGAAACTAGCGGGGGCCCCACAAGAGACCCAGTACTTC.